This record concerns one TCR beta chain sequence. As yet, its antigen is unknown. Trimming stripped 5 bases from V and 1 base from J, with 15 bases between. Germline assignment: CDR1 SEHNR and CDR2 FQNEAQ (reference sequence). This CDR3 region has 16 residues. These data are taken from a study of T cells in Graves' hyperthyroidism and ophthalmopathy. Whole-study findings and limits: Within blood appeared most thyroid clonotypes that had expanded above 0.001.

Amplification targeted TCR beta CDR3 regions from RNA transcripts. First-round RT-PCR with HTBI primers amplified the TCR CDR3 region. TCRdb re-called the multiplex PCR reads with MiXCR, one entry per CDR3 protein. The data show over 400,000 distinct CDR3 sequences, roughly 14% seen once. Sequenced sample: blood. The receptor was isolated from a man between 18 and 35 years old with Graves' ophthalmopathy. The chain recombines TRBV7-9 with TRBJ2-1; D is unclear. CDR3 in amino acids: CASSPYGRRSYNEQFF. CDR3 DNA: TGTGCCAGCAGCCCGTATGGCCGCCGATCCTACAATGAGCAGTTCTTC.